The next 26 T cell receptor beta chains were all read from a single sample in a study of PD-L1 blockade in urothelial cancer. Profiling relied on immunoSEQ multiplex PCR, and the TCRdb table lists in-frame clones only, not all of them. The sample has more than 60,000 clones; roughly 90% are singletons. Regarding time point: peripheral blood 6 weeks after treatment start. Sequenced here: PBMCs, sampled around atezolizumab (anti-PD-L1) treatment. All receptors come from a man aged 55-75 years with urothelial cancer.

The chain uses TRBV4-2 and TRBJ1-5, with 7 bases fitting TRBD1. Germline V lookup: CDR1 LGHNA, CDR2 YNFKEQ. The CDR3 length is 15 residues. V lost 4 bases to trimming and J lost 2 bases; unmatched junction nucleotides: 5. The chain's CDR3 is CASSPDRAGNQPQHF. DNA of the CDR3: TGTGCCAGCAGCCCCGACAGGGCCGGCAATCAGCCCCAGCATTTT.

In its sample, this clone was seen once. This chain uses TRBV9 with TRBJ2-7; 8 nucleotides match TRBD1. Germline loops: CDR1 SGDLS, CDR2 YYNGEE. V dropped 4 bases and J dropped 4; count of bases not matched to a gene: 10. The CDR3 consists of 15 residues. The CDR3 bases are TGTGCCAGCAGCCCGAGGACAGGGCCTTCTTACGAGCAGTACTTC. This sequence encodes CASSPRTGPSYEQYF.

The chain carries TRBV5-4 and TRBJ2-3; D is possibly TRBD2 (6 bases). The CDR3 contains 14 residues. Germline V CDR1 and CDR2: SGHNT, YYREEE (reference sequence). Trimming took 4 bases from V and 1 from J, leaving 10 bases between them. CDR3: CASSTGGGTDTQYF. DNA of the CDR3: TGTGCCAGCAGCACCGGAGGGGGCACAGATACGCAGTATTTT.

J is TRBJ1-5 and V is TRBV7-9, with D possibly matching TRBD1 (5 bases). Trimming pared 7 bases from V and 2 bases from J, leaving 15 bases between. CDR1 is SEHNR, CDR2 FQNEAQ, per germline (reference sequence). CDR3 length equals 15 residues. Here the CDR3 reads CASTPGDGGNQPQHF. The CDR3 DNA reads TGTGCCAGCACCCCGGGGGACGGAGGCAATCAGCCCCAGCATTTT.

This chain uses TRBV6-5 with TRBJ1-2, with 9 bases aligning to TRBD1. The germline CDR1 and CDR2 sequences are MNHEY and SVGAGI. The CDR3 has 15 amino acids. The trim removed 7 bases at V and 8 bases at J, leaving 14 bases unmatched. The CDR3 is CASNTNPDRGGGYTF. CDR3 nucleotide sequence: TGTGCCAGCAACACCAACCCGGACAGGGGAGGAGGCTACACCTTC.

This clone was seen a handful of times. This chain uses TRBV19 with TRBJ1-1, with D possibly TRBD1 on 5 matching bases. V lost 7 bases to trimming and J lost 0 bases, with 24 bases between them. The CDR3 runs to 18 residues. Germline V lookup: CDR1 LNHDA, CDR2 SQIVND (reference sequence). CDR3 sequence: CASIAYKGSRRVNTEAFF. The CDR3 DNA reads TGTGCCAGTATAGCTTATAAGGGGAGTAGGAGGGTGAACACTGAAGCTTTCTTT. Variable domain in full (rest from reference TRBV19 and TRBJ1-1): DGGITQSPKYLFRKEGQNVTLSCEQNLNHDAMYWYRQDPGQGLRLIYYSQIVNDFQKGDIAEGYSVSREKKESFPLTVTSAQKNPTAFYLCASIAYKGSRRVNTEAFFGQGTRLTVV.

The V and J genes are TRBV30 and TRBJ1-1; D is unclear. CDR3 size: 13 residues. Per germline, CDR1 GTSNPN and CDR2 SVGIG (reference sequence). V lost 2 bases to trimming and J lost 2 bases, with 9 bases between them. The CDR3, as DNA: TGTGCCTGGAGTTACGGAGAAAACACTGAAGCTTTCTTT. This sequence encodes CAWSYGENTEAFF.

This clone was recorded a few times. CDR3 in DNA: TGTGCCAGCAGCTCCCAAGGGACAGCGAACACTGAAGCTTTCTTT. This encodes CASSSQGTANTEAFF. The rearrangement uses TRBV11-3 and TRBJ1-1, with TRBD1 matching 7 bases. The CDR3 is made up of 15 amino acids. The V segment lost 4 bases and the J segment 1 base; nucleotides outside the gene matches: 6. From germline, CDR1 is SGHNT and CDR2 YENEEA. Full variable domain (remainder filled in from reference TRBV11-3 and TRBJ1-1): EAGVVQSPRYKIIEKKQPVAFWCNPISGHNTLYWYLQNLGQGPELLIRYENEEAVDDSQLPKDRFSAERLKGVDSTLKIQPAELGDSAVYLCASSSQGTANTEAFFGQGTRLTVV.

The rearrangement uses TRBV6-6 and TRBJ1-5, with TRBD1 matching over 9 bases. The CDR3 is 14 residues long. CDR1 is MNHNY, CDR2 SVGAGI, per germline (reference sequence). J gave up 4 bases and V 5 bases, and 3 bases lay outside the gene matches. This chain's CDR3 is CASSGQGLNQPQHF. CDR3 DNA: TGTGCCAGCAGTGGACAGGGGTTAAATCAGCCCCAGCATTTT.

This clone was seen only once. The chain joins TRBV7-9 to TRBJ2-2; unclear D gene. Trimming removed 5 bases at V and 1 base at J, with 8 bases between. The CDR3 length is 14 residues. Germline CDR1 SEHNR, CDR2 FQNEAQ (reference sequence). The CDR3 loop reads CASSRTENTGELFF. The CDR3 DNA is TGTGCCAGCAGCCGAACAGAGAACACCGGGGAGCTGTTTTTT.

The chain combines TRBV7-9 with TRBJ1-1, with a possible D match to TRBD1 (6 bases). CDR1 SEHNR and CDR2 FQNEAQ come from the germline V gene (reference sequence). The CDR3 consists of 14 residues. V shed 6 bases and J shed 1 base, with 12 bases lying between them. CDR3 nucleotide sequence: TGTGCCAGCAGGCACAGGGTGGCGAACACTGAAGCTTTCTTT. It is translated as CASRHRVANTEAFF.

This clone was observed a single time. This chain joins TRBV28 and TRBJ2-7, with D tentatively TRBD2 (5 bases). Germline assignment: CDR1 MDHEN and CDR2 SYDVKM. There are 13 residues in the CDR3. The V and J ends lost 7 bases and 11 bases respectively, with 21 bases between them. CDR3: CASTTPRSRVEYF. The CDR3, as DNA: TGTGCCAGCACCACGCCCCGGTCGAGGGTGGAGTACTTC.

This clone was seen a handful of times. This chain joins TRBV9 and TRBJ1-6, with 7 bases identical to TRBD1. From germline, CDR1 is SGDLS and CDR2 YYNGEE. The V segment lost 0 bases and the J segment 0 bases; nucleotides outside the gene matches: 0. The CDR3 totals 16 residues. The CDR3: CASSVDRGSYNSPLHF. The CDR3 DNA follows: TGTGCCAGCAGCGTAGACAGGGGCTCCTATAATTCACCCCTCCACTTT.

CDR3 DNA sequence: TGTGCCAGCAGCGTACTAGGACTAGCGGGGGTCACAGATACGCAGTATTTT. It is translated as CASSVLGLAGVTDTQYF. The rearrangement joins TRBV9 to TRBJ2-3; 13 bases are a match to TRBD2. Germline-derived CDR1 and CDR2 are SGDLS and YYNGEE. The ends lost 1 base at V and 2 bases at J; junction bases unmatched: 4. This CDR3 is 17 amino acids long.

V usage is TRBV9 and J usage is TRBJ1-3; D ambiguous. With 0 bases removed from V and 2 bases from J, the gap between germline ends came to 12 bases. Germline-derived CDR1 and CDR2 are SGDLS and YYNGEE. CDR3 length: 16 residues. Written as DNA, the CDR3 is TGTGCCAGCAGCGTAGCCGGGGTAATCGCTGGAAACACCATATATTTT. It encodes CASSVAGVIAGNTIYF.

Concerning this clone itself: Its ends do not fully match the called genes, so a read error is possible. The V gene is TRBV18, the J gene TRBJ2-1, with D possibly being TRBD1 (5 bases). The CDR3 is made up of 14 amino acids. Germline V gene lookup returns CDR1 KGHSH and CDR2 LQKENI. The CDR3 DNA reads TGTGCCAGCTCACCTGATCTTATGGACAAGCCGGCGGTCTTC. It yields the protein CASSPDLMDKPAVF.

The J gene is TRBJ2-7, the V gene TRBV9; 8 nucleotides match TRBD1. The CDR3 sequence is 15 residues long. Germline V gives CDR1 SGDLS, CDR2 YYNGEE. V shed 4 bases, J shed 0 bases, and the junction held 6 bases outside the gene matches. As DNA, the CDR3 is TGTGCCAGCAGCCGACTTGGACAGGGCTCCTACGAGCAGTACTTC. It specifies CASSRLGQGSYEQYF.

V usage is TRBV19 and J usage is TRBJ2-3; the D gene is possibly TRBD2 (5 bases). CDR3 length equals 15 residues. Per the germline V gene, CDR1 is LNHDA and CDR2 is SQIVND (reference sequence). Trimming removed 2 bases at V and 2 bases at J, with 11 bases between. The CDR3 loop is CASSIPGGTTDTQYF. The CDR3 DNA reads TGTGCCAGTAGTATACCCGGAGGTACCACAGATACGCAGTATTTT.

The chain recombines TRBV10-3 with TRBJ2-7, with D uncertain. Germline CDR1 ENHRY, CDR2 SYGVKD. The length of the CDR3 is 13 residues. V shed 4 bases and J shed 2 bases, with 9 bases lying between them. The CDR3 DNA reads as TGTGCCATCAGTGCCCAATCCCCCTACGAGCAGTACTTC. Amino acids: CAISAQSPYEQYF.

This sequence joins TRBV5-1 and TRBJ2-7; maybe TRBD1 (7 bases). V was cut by 4 bases and J by 3 bases, with 17 bases left in between. In germline, CDR1 is SGHRS, CDR2 YFSETQ. The CDR3 is made up of 15 amino acids. The CDR3 spells CASSPPGGRSYEQYF. In nucleotides, the CDR3 is TGCGCCAGCAGCCCACCAGGGGGGAGGAGCTACGAGCAGTACTTC.

J is TRBJ2-7 and V is TRBV7-8, with 11 bases fitting TRBD2. Germline V lookup: CDR1 SGHVS, CDR2 FQNEAQ. The CDR3 spans 14 residues. V was clipped by 6 bases and J by 4 bases; unmatched bases: 5. The CDR3 spells CASRRGLADYEQYF. CDR3 nucleotides: TGTGCCAGCAGACGGGGACTAGCGGATTACGAGCAGTACTTC.

J is TRBJ1-4 and V is TRBV7-9; 8 bases line up with TRBD1. The CDR3 has 15 amino acids. In germline, CDR1 is SEHNR, CDR2 FQNEAQ (reference sequence). V lost 1 base, J lost 8 bases, and 6 bases stayed unmatched. The CDR3 spells CASSLGDRGGEKLFF. CDR3 DNA: TGTGCCAGCAGCTTAGGTGACAGGGGTGGCGAAAAACTGTTTTTT.

The rearrangement joins TRBV7-9 to TRBJ2-5, with D perhaps TRBD2 (5 bases). Germline V gene sequence: CDR1 SEHNR, CDR2 FQNEAQ (reference sequence). Trimming removed 5 bases from V and 5 bases from J, with 15 bases in between. The CDR3 covers 14 residues. CDR3 DNA sequence: TGTGCCAGCAGCCCGCTAGTGAGCGGTGAGACCCAGTACTTC. Translation: CASSPLVSGETQYF.

This clone was recorded a few times. The chain is built from TRBV29-1 and TRBJ1-1; D not certain. The ends were cut back, 1 base at V and 2 bases at J, with 8 bases in the middle. Germline V gene lookup returns CDR1 SQVTM and CDR2 ANQGSEA. The CDR3 length is 13 residues. This chain's CDR3 is CSVEVQRNTEAFF. The DNA of the CDR3 is TGCAGCGTTGAAGTACAGAGAAACACTGAAGCTTTCTTT.

The genes are TRBV9 and TRBJ1-1; 8 bases are shared with TRBD1. This CDR3 region has 15 residues. Germline V lookup: CDR1 SGDLS, CDR2 YYNGEE. With V trimmed by 3 bases and J by 5 bases, 9 bases remained unmatched. CDR3 sequence: CASSALDRVGTEAFF. CDR3 coding DNA: TGTGCCAGCAGCGCATTGGACAGGGTCGGGACTGAAGCTTTCTTT.

The gene calls are TRBV7-8 and TRBJ1-5; TRBD1 is a possible D gene (6 bases). Germline loops: CDR1 SGHVS, CDR2 FQNEAQ. This CDR3 has 16 residues. V gave up 4 bases and J gave up 2 bases, with 15 bases separating them. The CDR3 sequence is CASSWAGPGGNQPQHF. CDR3 DNA: TGTGCCAGCAGCTGGGCGGGCCCAGGGGGCAATCAGCCCCAGCATTTT.